This T cell receptor beta chain is drawn from a study of T cell responses to AZD1222 COVID-19 vaccine. Overall study findings and caveats: Repertoires were obtained solely post-peak T cell response. Per reports, nearly half of all spike-specific TCRs target regions that are unmutated in variants.

Remarks on this clone: What it binds is not known.

Measured with immunoSEQ multiplex PCR; TCRdb has only the in-frame clones, and not every one. The sample carries about 69,000 clones, 75% to 90% recorded once. The V end lost 3 bases, the J end lost 7 bases, and 15 bases lay between the germline ends. Germline V gene sequence: CDR1 LNHDA, CDR2 SQIVND (reference sequence). CDR3 length: 14 amino acids. This receptor was identified in an adult who received the AZD1222 COVID-19 vaccine. The chain couples TRBV19 to TRBJ1-2; weak D call: TRBD1 (5 bases). The starting material was peripheral blood, obtained 28 days after the second AZD1222 dose. CDR3 amino acids: CASSIEAGRSGYTF. The CDR3 DNA sequence: TGTGCCAGTAGTATTGAAGCAGGGCGTAGTGGCTACACCTTC.